The rows below give T cell receptor beta chains drawn from one sample of a study of CD8+CD57+ T cells in acquired aplastic anemia. TCRdb independently ran MiXCR on the reads; one entry per CDR3 protein. The sample has 35,000 to 45,000 distinct CDR3 sequences, approximately 67% seen once. The specimen was sorted CD4+, CD8+, or CD8+CD57+ T cells (not recorded which) from PBMCs. These receptors were taken from a human donor in good health, serving as a control. Each CDR3 is given with its conserved first and last residue. A D gene is named only where the DNA matches it firmly. Only part of the rows carry a size: once, few, many, or a class if the clone is expanded.

clone size	D gene	CDR3 length	V gene	J gene	CDR3 protein	CDR3 DNA
.	.	11	TRBV25-1	TRBJ2-7	CASSDLHEQYF	TGTGCCAGCAGTGATTTACACGAGCAGTACTTC
.	.	16	TRBV2	TRBJ2-1	CASHYRGLGSGNEQFF	TGTGCCAGCCATTACAGGGGACTGGGTTCCGGCAATGAGCAGTTCTTC
.	TRBD2	14	TRBV7-2	TRBJ2-7	CASSPLAGGIEQYF	TGTGCCAGCAGCCCGCTAGCGGGGGGTATCGAGCAGTACTTC
.	.	14	TRBV7-9	TRBJ2-7	CASSLGLSSYEQYF	TGTGCCAGCAGCCTAGGACTCAGCTCCTACGAGCAGTACTTC
.	.	13	TRBV10-1	TRBJ1-1	CASSESLGTEAFF	TGCGCCAGCAGTGAGTCTCTCGGGACGGAAGCTTTCTTT
.	.	14	TRBV20-1	TRBJ1-2	CSAPGPVLNYGYTF	TGCAGTGCTCCCGGACCCGTCCTTAACTATGGCTACACCTTC
many	TRBD1	16	TRBV4-1	TRBJ2-7	CASSQERQGAGYEQYF	TGCGCCAGCAGCCAAGAAAGACAGGGGGCGGGCTACGAGCAGTACTTC
.	TRBD1	14	TRBV29-1	TRBJ1-2	CSVVGQGSNYGYTF	TGCAGCGTCGTAGGACAGGGGTCGAACTATGGCTACACCTTC
.	.	14	TRBV7-9	TRBJ2-7	CASSQDMGFDEQYF	TGTGCCAGCAGCCAAGATATGGGTTTCGACGAGCAGTACTTC
few	TRBD1	15	TRBV19	TRBJ2-3	CATQGAGRSTDTQYF	TGTGCCACCCAGGGGGCGGGGAGGAGTACAGATACGCAGTATTTT
.	.	15	TRBV5-8	TRBJ1-5	CASSLAPGEGQPQHF	TGTGCCAGCAGCTTGGCCCCAGGGGAGGGTCAGCCCCAGCATTTT
.	TRBD1	13	TRBV20-1	TRBJ1-2	CSAEEGQGYGYTF	TGCAGTGCTGAGGAAGGACAGGGCTATGGCTACACCTTC
.	TRBD1	14	TRBV19	TRBJ1-2	CASSSPGQVYGYTF	TGTGCCAGTAGTTCACCGGGACAGGTTTATGGCTACACCTTC
.	.	12	TRBV7-6	TRBJ2-3	CASSLEADTQYF	TGTGCCAGCAGCTTAGAAGCAGATACGCAGTATTTT
.	TRBD1	13	TRBV24-1	TRBJ2-7	CASRTGPMVEQYF	TGTGCCAGTAGGACAGGCCCAATGGTCGAGCAGTACTTC
.	.	17	TRBV28	TRBJ1-5	CASSLGIQGGSNQPQHF	TGTGCCAGCAGTTTAGGTATTCAGGGCGGGAGCAATCAGCCCCAGCATTTT
.	.	14	TRBV10-1	TRBJ1-1	CASSESTVGTEAFF	TGCGCCAGCAGTGAGTCGACAGTCGGTACTGAAGCTTTCTTT
.	.	14	TRBV5-1	TRBJ2-7	CASSWGGGSYEQYF	TGCGCCAGCAGCTGGGGAGGTGGGTCCTACGAGCAGTACTTC
.	TRBD1	14	TRBV10-3	TRBJ1-1	CAISEGRGDTEAFF	TGTGCCATCAGTGAGGGCAGGGGGGATACTGAAGCTTTCTTT
.	.	14	TRBV13	TRBJ1-2	CASSLPDLDYGYTF	TGTGCCAGCAGCTTGCCGGACTTGGACTATGGCTACACCTTC
.	TRBD1	14	TRBV10-3	TRBJ1-1	CAISPDRVGVEAFF	TGTGCCATCAGCCCGGACAGGGTCGGCGTTGAAGCTTTCTTT
many	TRBD2	14	TRBV19	TRBJ2-1	CASSIGGGGVEQFF	TGTGCCAGTAGTATAGGTGGGGGGGGGGTTGAGCAGTTCTTC
.	.	14	TRBV7-8	TRBJ1-6	CASSPRGFDSPLHF	TGTGCCAGCAGCCCGAGGGGGTTTGATTCACCCCTCCACTTT
.	.	14	TRBV24-1	TRBJ2-5	CATSDPGRQETQYF	TGTGCCACCAGTGACCCCGGACGTCAAGAGACCCAGTACTTC
few	.	14	TRBV7-9	TRBJ2-7	CASSLGRQSYEQYF	TGTGCCAGCAGCTTGGGGAGACAGTCCTACGAGCAGTACTTC
.	.	15	TRBV12-3/TRBV12-4	TRBJ1-2	CASGLGPRVPLGYTF	TGTGCCAGCGGTTTAGGACCCAGGGTACCTTTAGGCTACACCTTC
once	TRBD1	13	TRBV20-1	TRBJ2-7	CSARGDSPYEQYF	TGCAGTGCTAGGGGGGACAGCCCCTACGAGCAGTACTTC